These T cell receptor beta chains were read from a single sample in a study of T cells after yellow fever vaccination. TCRdb processed the 5' RACE reads anew with MiXCR; each CDR3 protein has one entry. The repertoire holds fewer than 500,000 distinct CDR3 sequences, roughly a sixth seen once, with roughly a sixth in the top ten. Source: PBMCs, taken before the yellow fever booster vaccination. These receptors all stem from a man between 18 and 29 years old who received the YFV17D yellow fever vaccine. CDR3s include the opening cysteine and the closing phenylalanine or tryptophan. A D gene is named only where the DNA matches it firmly. Not all rows give a size; the values are once, few, many and, for expanded clones, a class.

TRBJ1-1 | NA | TRBV20-1 | NA | CSAPTRTTNTEAFF | TGCAGTGCCCCCACCCGGACAACTAACACTGAAGCTTTCTTT
TRBJ1-2 | many | TRBV4-3 | NA | CASSQEAGYYGYTF | TGCGCCAGCAGCCAAGAAGCGGGGTACTATGGCTACACCTTC
TRBJ1-4 | few | TRBV5-1 | TRBD1 | CASSPSGQGEKLFF | TGCGCCAGCAGCCCCTCGGGACAGGGTGAAAAACTGTTTTTT
TRBJ1-3 | NA | TRBV7-9 | NA | CASSSAGSVHTIYF | TGTGCCAGCAGCTCAGCAGGTTCGGTGCACACCATATATTTT
TRBJ1-1 | few | TRBV20-1 | NA | CSARIFGTINTEAFF | TGCAGTGCTAGAATCTTTGGGACAATAAACACTGAAGCTTTCTTT
TRBJ2-5 | NA | TRBV7-2 | NA | CASSLAEWETQYF | TGTGCCAGCAGCTTAGCGGAGTGGGAGACCCAGTACTTC
TRBJ2-2 | NA | TRBV4-3 | NA | CASSQDGSSTGELFF | TGCGCCAGCAGCCAAGATGGCTCGAGTACCGGGGAGCTGTTTTTT
TRBJ1-1 | NA | TRBV6-5 | NA | CASSYGGRPHTEAFF | TGTGCCAGCAGTTATGGGGGTCGGCCCCACACTGAAGCTTTCTTT
TRBJ2-2 | NA | TRBV9 | NA | CASSVAWTVNTGELFF | TGTGCCAGCAGCGTAGCCTGGACAGTGAACACCGGGGAGCTGTTTTTT
TRBJ1-1 | few | TRBV18 | NA | CASSHIRDIEAFF | TGTGCCAGCTCACATATCCGGGACATTGAAGCTTTCTTT
TRBJ1-1 | few | TRBV20-1 | TRBD1 | CSATPGGNTEAFF | TGCAGTGCTACCCCAGGGGGGAACACTGAAGCTTTCTTT
TRBJ1-1 | few | TRBV18 | NA | CATRVGENTEAFF | TGTGCCACCCGCGTGGGGGAAAATACTGAAGCTTTCTTT
TRBJ1-2 | NA | TRBV15 | NA | CATSRDGTGYGPPRGYTF | TGTGCCACCAGCAGAGACGGGACCGGGTACGGCCCCCCTCGGGGCTACACCTTC
TRBJ2-7 | few | TRBV20-1 | TRBD1 | CSARGGTGEYEQYF | TGCAGTGCTAGAGGGGGGACAGGGGAATACGAGCAGTACTTC
TRBJ1-1 | NA | TRBV4-1 | NA | CASSQPGRATEAFF | TGCGCCAGCAGCCAGCCGGGCCGGGCCACTGAAGCTTTCTTT
TRBJ2-7 | many | TRBV12-3/TRBV12-4 | NA | CASSREATSREQYF | TGTGCCAGCAGCCGCGAGGCGACCTCTCGCGAGCAGTACTTC
TRBJ2-3 | few | TRBV2 | NA | CASRVKPWVTTDTQYF | TGTGCCAGCAGGGTGAAACCCTGGGTTACCACAGATACGCAGTATTTT
TRBJ2-7 | NA | TRBV9 | TRBD2 | CASSAGTSGVYEQYF | TGTGCCAGCAGCGCTGGGACTAGCGGGGTCTACGAGCAGTACTTC
TRBJ1-3 | few | TRBV20-1 | NA | CSARIRGISGNTIYF | TGCAGTGCTAGAATTAGGGGCATCTCTGGAAACACCATATATTTT
TRBJ2-3 | few | TRBV3-2 | NA | CASSQERTSERDTQYF | TGTGCCAGCAGCCAAGAGAGGACTAGCGAAAGGGATACGCAGTATTTT
TRBJ2-3 | NA | TRBV7-3 | NA | CASSARTSDTQYF | TGTGCCAGCAGCGCCCGGACGTCAGATACGCAGTATTTT
TRBJ2-2 | NA | TRBV6-5 | NA | CASTWGNTGELFF | TGTGCCAGCACTTGGGGTAACACCGGGGAGCTGTTTTTT
TRBJ1-4 | NA | TRBV5-5 | TRBD1 | CASSLLGGRTNEKLFF | TGTGCCAGCAGCTTGCTAGGGGGCCGGACTAATGAAAAACTGTTTTTT
TRBJ1-5 | many | TRBV29-1 | NA | CSVERGNGQPQHF | TGCAGCGTTGAACGCGGGAACGGTCAGCCCCAGCATTTT
TRBJ2-3 | few | TRBV19 | TRBD2 | CASSFNPGTSSTDTQYF | TGTGCCAGTAGTTTCAACCCCGGGACTAGCAGTACAGATACGCAGTATTTT
TRBJ1-2 | NA | TRBV7-2 | NA | CASSLVGWLSNGYTF | TGTGCCAGCAGCTTAGTCGGGTGGCTCTCGAATGGCTACACCTTC
TRBJ2-3 | NA | TRBV11-2 | NA | CASSLGAGARGTDTQYF | TGTGCCAGCAGCTTAGGGGCAGGGGCGCGGGGCACAGATACGCAGTATTTT